These 2 T cell receptor beta chains came from one sample sequenced in a study of OX40 agonist ivuxolimab in advanced cancers. The library was made by the immunoSEQ multiplex PCR assay. TCRdb provides this immuneACCESS table in a form limited to in-frame rearrangements. Some clones are lacking; in checked studies, under half of them reflect an unresolved V gene, and why the rest are absent is not known. The sample table holds around 40,000 clones, of which 80% were seen once. The top ten hold around 4.2% of the sample. The sequencing here drew on CD4+ or CD8+ T cells sorted from blood, taken in a trial of the OX40 agonist ivuxolimab. Source of these receptors: an adult with an advanced solid tumor such as melanoma, head and neck, liver or kidney cancer.

This clone was observed a few times. The genes are TRBV5-5 and TRBJ2-7; the D call may be TRBD1 or TRBD2 (5 bases each). V was pared by 3 bases and J by 7 bases, with 14 bases between. Germline V gene lookup returns CDR1 SGHKS and CDR2 YYEKEE (reference sequence). The CDR3 length is 13 residues. The CDR3 here is CASSWDPREEQYF. The DNA for the CDR3 is TGTGCCAGCAGCTGGGACCCAAGGGAAGAGCAGTACTTC.

The table lists this clone with a few counts. The chain couples TRBV29-1 to TRBJ2-4; possible D gene TRBD2, 5 bases. Germline V lookup: CDR1 SQVTM, CDR2 ANQGSEA. The CDR3 spans 17 residues. The V end was cut by 0 bases, the J end by 2 bases, with 17 bases between. This CDR3 is CSVEDDYSGNPKNIQYF. CDR3 in DNA: TGCAGCGTTGAAGACGACTACTCCGGGAACCCCAAAAACATTCAGTACTTC.